This T cell receptor beta chain was recovered during a study of cytomegalovirus exposure and HLA in healthy donors. Vbeta (60) and Jbeta (13) primers were used in the PCR. Using immunoSEQ multiplex PCR, the repertoire was profiled, and TCRdb retains in-frame clones only, with some absent. Of approximately 200,000 clones listed, around 79% were seen once; the top ten hold approximately 4.4%. This TCR came from a woman aged 25 to 39 in good health and CMV-seropositive. The sample comprised PBMCs.

The CDR3 spells CASRPGGQGPGELFF. CDR3 nucleotide sequence: TGTGCCAGCCGCCCCGGGGGACAGGGTCCCGGGGAGCTGTTTTTT. The genes are TRBV7-9 and TRBJ2-2, with 9 bases that match TRBD1. The trim removed 8 bases at V and 6 bases at J, leaving 10 bases unmatched. This CDR3 is 15 amino acids long. Germline lookup yields CDR1 SEHNR and CDR2 FQNEAQ (reference sequence).